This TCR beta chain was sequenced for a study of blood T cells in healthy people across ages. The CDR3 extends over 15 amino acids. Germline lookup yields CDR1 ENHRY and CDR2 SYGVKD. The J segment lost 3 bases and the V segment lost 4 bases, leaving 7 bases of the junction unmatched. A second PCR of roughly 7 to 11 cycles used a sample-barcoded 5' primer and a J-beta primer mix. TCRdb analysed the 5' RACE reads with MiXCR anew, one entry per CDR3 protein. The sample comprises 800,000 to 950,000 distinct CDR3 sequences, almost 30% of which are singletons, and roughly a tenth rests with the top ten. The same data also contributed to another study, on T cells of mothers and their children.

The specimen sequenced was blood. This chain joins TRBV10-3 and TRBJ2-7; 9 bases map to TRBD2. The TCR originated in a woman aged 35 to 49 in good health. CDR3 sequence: CAISGSSGNYYEQYF. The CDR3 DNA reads TGTGCCATCAGTGGATCTAGCGGGAATTACTACGAGCAGTACTTC.